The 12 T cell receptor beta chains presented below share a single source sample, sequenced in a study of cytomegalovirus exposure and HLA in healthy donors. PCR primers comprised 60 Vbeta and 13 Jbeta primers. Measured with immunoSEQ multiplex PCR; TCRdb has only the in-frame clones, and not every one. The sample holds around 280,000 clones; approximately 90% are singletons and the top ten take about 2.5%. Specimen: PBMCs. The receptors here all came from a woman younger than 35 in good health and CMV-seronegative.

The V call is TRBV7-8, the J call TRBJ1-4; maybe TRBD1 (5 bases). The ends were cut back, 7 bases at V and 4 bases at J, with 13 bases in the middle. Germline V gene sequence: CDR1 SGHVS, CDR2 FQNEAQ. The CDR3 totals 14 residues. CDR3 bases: TGTGCCAGCACCGAAACAGGAAATAATGAAAAACTGTTTTTT. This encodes CASTETGNNEKLFF.

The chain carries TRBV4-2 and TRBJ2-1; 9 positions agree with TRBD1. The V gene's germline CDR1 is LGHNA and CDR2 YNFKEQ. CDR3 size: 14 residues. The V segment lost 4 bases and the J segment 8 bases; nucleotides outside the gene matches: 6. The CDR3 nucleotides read TGTGCCAGCAGCCCGGGACAGGGTAGTGATGAGCAGTTCTTC. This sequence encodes CASSPGQGSDEQFF.

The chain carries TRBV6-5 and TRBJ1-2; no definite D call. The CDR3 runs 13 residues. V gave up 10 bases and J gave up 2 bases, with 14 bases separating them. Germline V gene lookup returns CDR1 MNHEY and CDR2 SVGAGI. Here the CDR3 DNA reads TGTGCCACCTCCTGGGCATCCAACTATGGCTACACCTTC. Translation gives CATSWASNYGYTF.

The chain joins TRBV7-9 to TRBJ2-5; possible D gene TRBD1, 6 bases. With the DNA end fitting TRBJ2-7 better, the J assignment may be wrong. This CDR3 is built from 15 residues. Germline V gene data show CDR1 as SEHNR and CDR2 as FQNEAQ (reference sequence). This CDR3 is CASSSPTGIGNEQYF. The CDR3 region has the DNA TGTGCCAGCAGCTCACCTACAGGGATCGGAAACGAGCAGTACTTC.

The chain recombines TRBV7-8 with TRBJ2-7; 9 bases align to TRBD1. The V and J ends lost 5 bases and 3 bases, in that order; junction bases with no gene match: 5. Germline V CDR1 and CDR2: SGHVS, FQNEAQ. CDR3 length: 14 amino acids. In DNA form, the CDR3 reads TGTGCCAGCAGCCCGGGGGACAGGGACTACGAGCAGTACTTC. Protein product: CASSPGDRDYEQYF.

The CDR3 loop reads CASRSSGARQETQYF. The CDR3 nucleotides are TGTGCCAGCAGGTCTAGCGGGGCCCGACAAGAGACCCAGTACTTC. The chain combines TRBV2 with TRBJ2-5, with 9 positions matching TRBD2. Unmatched junction bases numbered 7, after V lost 6 bases and J lost 2 bases. Germline loops: CDR1 SNHLY, CDR2 FYNNEI. This CDR3 region has 15 residues.

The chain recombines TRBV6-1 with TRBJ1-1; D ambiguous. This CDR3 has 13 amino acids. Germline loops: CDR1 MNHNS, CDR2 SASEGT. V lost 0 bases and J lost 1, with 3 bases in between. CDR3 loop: CASSEAKNTEAFF. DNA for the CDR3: TGTGCCAGCAGTGAAGCTAAGAACACTGAAGCTTTCTTT.

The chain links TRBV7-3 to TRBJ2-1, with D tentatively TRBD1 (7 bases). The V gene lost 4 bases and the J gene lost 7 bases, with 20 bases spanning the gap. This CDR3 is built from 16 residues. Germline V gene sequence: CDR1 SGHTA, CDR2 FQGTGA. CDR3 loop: CASSSQGGQRWNEQFF. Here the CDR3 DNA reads TGTGCCAGCAGCTCCCAGGGGGGCCAGAGGTGGAATGAGCAGTTCTTC.

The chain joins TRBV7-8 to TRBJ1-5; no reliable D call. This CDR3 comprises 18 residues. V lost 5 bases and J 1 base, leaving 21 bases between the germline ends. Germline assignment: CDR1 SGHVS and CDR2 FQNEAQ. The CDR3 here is CASSPERKGGLSNQPQHF. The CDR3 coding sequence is TGTGCCAGCAGCCCCGAGAGGAAGGGCGGGTTGAGCAATCAGCCCCAGCATTTT.

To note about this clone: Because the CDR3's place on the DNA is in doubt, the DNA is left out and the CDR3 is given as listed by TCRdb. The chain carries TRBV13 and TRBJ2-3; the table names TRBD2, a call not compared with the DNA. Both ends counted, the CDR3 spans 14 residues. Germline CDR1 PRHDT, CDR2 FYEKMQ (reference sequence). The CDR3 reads CASSFGPGADTQYF.

As DNA, the CDR3 is TGTGCCAGCAGCCTGGACAGCAACTATGGCTACACCTTC. Translation gives CASSLDSNYGYTF. V gene TRBV11-2 combines with J gene TRBJ1-2; D perhaps matches TRBD1 (6 bases). The CDR3 totals 13 residues. Trimming cost V 5 bases and J 2 bases, with 9 bases left between them. The germline V gene has CDR1 SGHAT and CDR2 FQNNGV. Variable domain in full (rest from reference TRBV11-2 and TRBJ1-2): EAGVAQSPRYKIIEKRQSVAFWCNPISGHATLYWYQQILGQGPKLLIQFQNNGVVDDSQLPKDRFSAERLKGVDSTLKIQPAKLEDSAVYLCASSLDSNYGYTFGSGTRLTVV.

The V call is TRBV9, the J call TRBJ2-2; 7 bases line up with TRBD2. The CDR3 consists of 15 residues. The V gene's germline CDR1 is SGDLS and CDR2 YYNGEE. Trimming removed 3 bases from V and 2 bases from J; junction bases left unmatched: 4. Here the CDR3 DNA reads TGTGCCAGCAGCGCTAGCGGCCTTAACACCGGGGAGCTGTTTTTT. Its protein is CASSASGLNTGELFF.